Here is one TCR beta chain with its context. The sample comes from a study of T cell clones after liver transplantation. Clones were read by immunoSEQ multiplex PCR, and TCRdb kept only the in-frame ones, dropping some. The repertoire consists of roughly 100,000 clones, with 80% to 90% occurring once and the leading ten covering about 2.8%. V lost 0 bases and J lost 2; bases outside the gene matches: 5. From germline, CDR1 is SGHRS and CDR2 YFSETQ. The CDR3 runs 18 residues. The TCR sequence derives from a human patient who received a liver transplant. Some T cells may be transferred from the graft donor. V is TRBV5-1 and J is TRBJ2-6; 10 bases are a match to TRBD1. The sequences come from CD4+ T cells from blood, collected around 50 months after liver transplant. The CDR3, as DNA: TGCGCCAGCAGCTTGGTTGGGACAGGGGTCGCTGGGGCCAACGTCCTGACTTTC. Amino acids: CASSLVGTGVAGANVLTF.